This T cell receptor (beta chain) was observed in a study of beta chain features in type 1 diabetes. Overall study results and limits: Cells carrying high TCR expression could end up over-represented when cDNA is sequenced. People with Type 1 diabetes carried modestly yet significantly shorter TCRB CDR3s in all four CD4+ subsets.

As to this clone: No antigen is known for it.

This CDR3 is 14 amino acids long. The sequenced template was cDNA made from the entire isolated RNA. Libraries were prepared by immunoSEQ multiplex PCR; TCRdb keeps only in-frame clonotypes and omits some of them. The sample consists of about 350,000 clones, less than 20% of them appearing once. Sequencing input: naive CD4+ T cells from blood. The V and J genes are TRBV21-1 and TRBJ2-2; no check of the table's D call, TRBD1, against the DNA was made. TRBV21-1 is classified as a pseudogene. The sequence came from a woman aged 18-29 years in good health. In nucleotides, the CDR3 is TGTGCCAGCAGCACGCTCAGGGGCCCCGGGGAGCTGTTTTTT. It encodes CASSTLRGPGELFF.